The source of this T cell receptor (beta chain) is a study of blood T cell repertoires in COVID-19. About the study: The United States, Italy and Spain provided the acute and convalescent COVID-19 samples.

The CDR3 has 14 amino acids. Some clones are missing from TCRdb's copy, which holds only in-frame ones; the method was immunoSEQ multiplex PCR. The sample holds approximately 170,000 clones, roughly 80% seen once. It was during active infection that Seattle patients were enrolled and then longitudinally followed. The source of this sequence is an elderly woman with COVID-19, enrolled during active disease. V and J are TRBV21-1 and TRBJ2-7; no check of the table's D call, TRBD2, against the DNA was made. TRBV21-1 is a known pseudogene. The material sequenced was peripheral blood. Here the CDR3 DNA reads TGTGCCAGCAGCAAAGTTGGCGGATACTACGAGCAGTACTTC. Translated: CASSKVGGYYEQYF.